The present T cell receptor beta chain was sequenced within a study of control samples from healthy donors and cancer patients. Assay used: immunoSEQ multiplex PCR; TCRdb lists only in-frame clones, some missing. Of 230,000 or so clones detected, roughly 94% appear once; the ten largest clones hold approximately 1.5%. CDR1 and CDR2 (germline): KGHDR, SFDVKD. Trimming shortened V by 5 bases and J by 9 bases, and 22 bases separated the two germline ends. The CDR3 runs to 16 residues. Sample: blood. This rearrangement joins TRBV24-1 to TRBJ2-1; a possible D gene is TRBD2 (6 bases). The sequence derives from a man in his fifties or sixties in good health. The CDR3 protein is CATSGTDGGSYGEQFF. The DNA of the CDR3 is TGTGCCACCAGTGGAACCGACGGAGGGTCTTATGGTGAGCAGTTCTTC.